Detailed here is one T cell receptor (beta chain). TCRdb's table, derived via immunoSEQ multiplex PCR, lists solely in-frame clones and lacks some. The profile shows fewer than 85,000 clones, about 76% of them singletons. This sample is drawn from a study of blood T cell repertoires in COVID-19. V lost 4 bases and J lost 6; bases outside the gene matches: 10. This CDR3 is 16 amino acids long. Germline lookup yields CDR1 LNHDA and CDR2 SQIVND (reference sequence). Sequenced input: peripheral blood. The sequence was collected from a woman older than 75 with active or convalescent COVID-19. This rearrangement joins TRBV19 to TRBJ2-1, with TRBD2 identical over 9 bases. The CDR3 is CASSNWAGGAINEQFF. For the CDR3, the DNA is TGTGCCAGTAGTAACTGGGCGGGGGGGGCCATCAATGAGCAGTTCTTC.